This TCR beta chain was identified during a study of identifying expanded T cells in peripheral blood. Study results and limitations: Two-week clone count variance significantly increased as total template count grew. Differentially abundant clones: 1 to 1.5 between replicates, roughly 16 at 2 to 3 weeks, around 19 at four.

With respect to this clone: Its antigen is unknown.

No infections or other immune events were documented during collection. The table came from immunoSEQ multiplex PCR; TCRdb's copy has only in-frame clones and leaves some out. This table holds under 70,000 clones, roughly 86% found once. The CDR3 is 19 amino acids. V gave up 7 bases and J gave up 6 bases; unmatched junction bases: 16. Germline V gene sequence: CDR1 SGHVS, CDR2 FQNEAQ. This TCR came from a person aged 18 to 75 in good health. The sequenced material came from blood. This chain joins TRBV7-8 and TRBJ2-1, with TRBD2 matching over 15 bases. The CDR3 sequence is CASTSFGTSGRRRGNEQFF. Here the CDR3 DNA reads TGTGCCAGCACCTCCTTCGGGACTAGCGGGAGGCGGAGGGGCAATGAGCAGTTCTTC. The full variable domain, in which reference TRBV7-8 and TRBJ2-1 provide the parts outside the CDR3, is GAGVSQSPRYKVAKRGQDVALRCDPISGHVSLFWYQQALGQGPEFLTYFQNEAQLDKSGLPSDRFFAERPEGSVSTLKIQRTQQEDSAVYLCASTSFGTSGRRRGNEQFFGPGTRLTVL.